This T cell receptor beta chain was found in a study of T cells in Graves' hyperthyroidism and ophthalmopathy (dated by TCRdb to between 2019 and 2020). With regard to the full study: Peripheral blood was collected at initial diagnosis, before any treatment. To identify TCR V-J signatures that set the groups apart, the researchers used a discovery cohort of roughly 100 patients, made up of some 41 with Graves' ophthalmopathy and around 58 with stable Graves' hyperthyroidism. Whether ophthalmopathy could be predicted prospectively was tested in an independent validation cohort made up of approximately 19 hyperthyroidism patients plus 17 patients who later progressed to ophthalmopathy. The 100 or so discovery patients were randomly divided into training and test sets at a 7:3 ratio. Thyroid tissue and blood T-cell repertoires from over 5 Graves' hyperthyroidism patients were also compared in the study. After blood sampling, hyperthyroidism patients were treated with methimazole at a starting dose of 30 mg daily, and ophthalmopathy patients were treated with high-dose intravenous methylprednisolone. According to the paper, TCR Vbeta CDR3 sequencing was carried out on 135 peripheral blood samples, which came from around 43 ophthalmopathy, around 75 hyperthyroidism and roughly 17 progressor patients. The research as a whole found: A model built on a 13 V-J signature distinguished ophthalmopathy from stable hyperthyroidism, reaching around 88% sensitivity and 81.08% specificity in cross-validation and 80%/75% in testing. Most expanded thyroid clonotypes (frequency above 0.001) were also detected in blood, suggesting blood repertoires may reflect thyroid immune responses. In validation, progression to ophthalmopathy was predicted by the model with 70% to 71% sensitivity and 72.22% specificity, a median of about 6.4 months before onset. No statistical method was used to fix the sample size in advance, and group allocation was not hidden from the investigators.

The TCR beta CDR3 regions were amplified from the RNA transcripts. A first-round RT-PCR of the TCR CDR3 used the HTBI primer set with the Qiagen OneStep RT-PCR kit. Libraries were constructed in a second round of multiplex PCR, after which size selection and purification were carried out. Libraries were sequenced paired-end with 100 bp reads on an Illumina HiSeq2000. The authors processed their data as follows. SOAPnuke was used to process the raw data, throwing out any read that contained adapters or uncalled bases, had a mean Phred below 15, or lacked an exact constant-primer or identifier match. High-quality paired reads were merged using COPE v1.2.5, and each unique nucleotide sequence was defined as a clonotype. MiTCR v1.1 was used to align the clonotypes against IMGT TRBV, TRBD and TRBJ reference segments. The analysis included only V-J combinations with a frequency above 0.0001, which together covered approximately 99% of the repertoires. The TCS score was defined as the ratio of F50 (clonal expansion) to E x V (chaos), calculated using BLOSUM62-based TCRdist between CDR3 peptides within each V-J. Welch's t-statistics and random forest reduced around 510 V-J features to 13, which were used in a naive Bayes classifier (R e1071). TCRdb passed the public sequencing reads through fastp at Q25 and MiXCR, retaining productive beta sequences. Each entry is one CDR3 protein sequence, shown with its most common DNA and genes. TCRdb's processing, not the authors' own work, is the source of the V and J calls. The sample data list 270,000 or so distinct CDR3 sequences, and 13% to 15% of these were observed just once. The ten largest clonotypes hold 30% of the sample.

V gives up 5 bases and J gives up 7 bases, and the segment between their germline ends measures 9 bases. The germline V gene encodes CDR1 MDHEN and CDR2 SYDVKM. The CDR3 holds 13 amino acids from the cysteine to the phenylalanine. Just CDR3 DNA is preserved here, 39 bases in frame from base 1. Hyperthyroidism patients were newly diagnosed, had a disease duration of under 2 months, and were aged 18 to 65 years. Any patient with an uncontrolled infection, another autoimmune disease, pregnancy or lactation was excluded. Diagnoses were established on the basis of clinical symptoms, serum thyroxine and TRAb, thyroid ultrasound, and orbital computed tomography. Blood from progressor patients was drawn when they were first diagnosed with hyperthyroidism, before any ophthalmopathy symptoms appeared. PBMCs were separated from 8 to 10 ml of fresh peripheral blood using Ficoll-Paque density gradient centrifugation. Patients classed as progressors first received a Graves' hyperthyroidism diagnosis and then went on to develop ophthalmopathy during follow-up. Trizol reagent was used to extract total RNA, and RNA quality was then checked on an Agilent 2100 Bioanalyzer.

On this clonotype: The antigen it recognizes is unknown. No base qualities exist here, and no much larger clone lies one base off it.

The specimen was blood. The sequence is built from TRBV28 and TRBJ1-6; the D gene is perhaps TRBD1, from 5 matching bases. The TCR comes from a woman between 50 and 59 years old with Graves' hyperthyroidism that later progressed to Graves' ophthalmopathy. The nucleotide sequence is TGTGCCAGCAGTGCCAACAGGAATTCACCCCTCCACTTT. This gives the protein CASSANRNSPLHF.